A selection of T cell receptor beta chains follows, all from one sample in a study of T-cell memory formation after mild COVID-19. TCRdb reprocessed the 5' RACE reads via MiXCR and lists one record per CDR3 protein. The sample has tens of thousands of distinct CDR3 sequences; more than 11% are singletons. Material for sequencing was PBMCs or a T cell subset sorted from them (not recorded which). Every receptor here comes from an adult woman who had mild COVID-19 (a few samples of this study predate the infection). Cell type and time point are not known. The CDR3 runs from the conserved cysteine through the conserved F or W. Fields, in order: clone size, V gene, J gene, D gene, CDR3 protein, CDR3 DNA. The D gene is left open where the match is weak. The size of a clone is reported for some rows only, either as once, few or many, or as a class for expanded clones.

clone size: few; V gene: TRBV27; J gene: TRBJ2-2; D gene: .; CDR3 protein: CASSFTGNGELFF; CDR3 DNA: TGTGCCAGCAGTTTTACAGGGAACGGGGAGCTGTTTTTT
clone size: .; V gene: TRBV5-1; J gene: TRBJ2-1; D gene: TRBD1; CDR3 protein: CASSVGDRGVYNEQFF; CDR3 DNA: TGCGCCAGCAGCGTTGGGGACAGGGGGGTCTACAATGAGCAGTTCTTC
clone size: .; V gene: TRBV6-2/TRBV6-3; J gene: TRBJ2-1; D gene: .; CDR3 protein: CASSYPYNEQFF; CDR3 DNA: TGTGCCAGCAGTTACCCCTACAATGAGCAGTTCTTC
clone size: .; V gene: TRBV5-1; J gene: TRBJ2-7; D gene: .; CDR3 protein: CASSLTTVGAYEQYF; CDR3 DNA: TGCGCCAGCAGCTTGACGACCGTCGGGGCCTACGAGCAGTACTTC
clone size: few; V gene: TRBV29-1; J gene: TRBJ2-1; D gene: TRBD2; CDR3 protein: CSVAGAGGPSGNEQFF; CDR3 DNA: TGCAGCGTTGCGGGAGCGGGAGGGCCGTCCGGCAATGAGCAGTTCTTC
clone size: .; V gene: TRBV7-8; J gene: TRBJ1-4; D gene: .; CDR3 protein: CASSPATGLNEKLFF; CDR3 DNA: TGTGCCAGCAGCCCCGCCACGGGCCTTAATGAAAAACTGTTTTTT
clone size: .; V gene: TRBV29-1; J gene: TRBJ1-1; D gene: .; CDR3 protein: CSVGVEGLNTEAFF; CDR3 DNA: TGCAGCGTTGGGGTGGAGGGGTTGAACACTGAAGCTTTCTTT
clone size: many; V gene: TRBV5-1; J gene: TRBJ2-5; D gene: .; CDR3 protein: CASSWGLFGTQETQYF; CDR3 DNA: TGCGCCAGCAGCTGGGGCCTTTTCGGGACCCAAGAGACCCAGTACTTC
clone size: few; V gene: TRBV12-3/TRBV12-4; J gene: TRBJ2-3; D gene: TRBD2; CDR3 protein: CASSLVGSGGISDTQYF; CDR3 DNA: TGTGCCAGCAGTTTAGTAGGTAGCGGGGGGATCTCAGATACGCAGTATTTT
clone size: .; V gene: TRBV6-4; J gene: TRBJ2-1; D gene: .; CDR3 protein: CASSAGSSYNEQFF; CDR3 DNA: TGTGCCAGCAGCGCGGGTAGCTCCTACAATGAGCAGTTCTTC
clone size: few; V gene: TRBV5-1; J gene: TRBJ2-2; D gene: TRBD1; CDR3 protein: CASSSGTDNTGELFF; CDR3 DNA: TGCGCCAGCAGCTCCGGGACAGATAACACCGGGGAGCTGTTTTTT
clone size: few; V gene: TRBV9; J gene: TRBJ2-3; D gene: TRBD2; CDR3 protein: CASSAPVAGRTDTQYF; CDR3 DNA: TGTGCCAGCAGCGCCCCCGTAGCGGGACGCACAGATACGCAGTATTTT
clone size: .; V gene: TRBV7-8; J gene: TRBJ2-1; D gene: .; CDR3 protein: CASSLEVSGSVFLNEQFF; CDR3 DNA: TGTGCCAGCAGCTTAGAAGTTAGCGGAAGCGTATTCCTCAATGAGCAGTTCTTC
clone size: .; V gene: TRBV27; J gene: TRBJ2-7; D gene: TRBD1; CDR3 protein: CASSPRTGAYEQYF; CDR3 DNA: TGTGCCAGCAGTCCCCGGACAGGGGCCTACGAGCAGTACTTC
clone size: few; V gene: TRBV7-9; J gene: TRBJ1-2; D gene: TRBD1; CDR3 protein: CASSSSGGGYTF; CDR3 DNA: TGTGCCAGCAGCTCTTCAGGGGGCGGCTACACCTTC
clone size: few; V gene: TRBV14; J gene: TRBJ2-1; D gene: TRBD1; CDR3 protein: CASSQGQGTQFF; CDR3 DNA: TGTGCCAGCAGCCAGGGACAGGGTACGCAGTTCTTC
clone size: many; V gene: TRBV4-2; J gene: TRBJ2-3; D gene: TRBD2; CDR3 protein: CASSQEETSFSTDTQYF; CDR3 DNA: TGTGCCAGCAGCCAAGAAGAGACTAGCTTTTCAACAGATACGCAGTATTTT
clone size: .; V gene: TRBV19; J gene: TRBJ2-5; D gene: TRBD2; CDR3 protein: CASSTGLAGDPETQYF; CDR3 DNA: TGTGCCAGTAGTACTGGACTAGCGGGAGACCCCGAGACCCAGTACTTC
clone size: .; V gene: TRBV15; J gene: TRBJ2-7; D gene: .; CDR3 protein: CATSRDFGVLTYEQYF; CDR3 DNA: TGTGCCACCAGCAGAGATTTCGGGGTTTTAACCTACGAGCAGTACTTC
clone size: many; V gene: TRBV4-1; J gene: TRBJ2-7; D gene: .; CDR3 protein: CASSQASGARSYEQYF; CDR3 DNA: TGCGCCAGCAGCCAGGCGTCCGGGGCCCGATCCTACGAGCAGTACTTC
clone size: few; V gene: TRBV4-3; J gene: TRBJ2-6; D gene: .; CDR3 protein: CASSQDRQSSGANVLTF; CDR3 DNA: TGCGCCAGCAGCCAAGATCGGCAGAGCTCGGGGGCCAACGTCCTGACTTTC
clone size: .; V gene: TRBV7-9; J gene: TRBJ2-3; D gene: .; CDR3 protein: CASSFADFTGDTQYF; CDR3 DNA: TGTGCCAGCAGCTTCGCGGATTTTACCGGGGATACGCAGTATTTT
clone size: .; V gene: TRBV7-8; J gene: TRBJ1-5; D gene: .; CDR3 protein: CASSALNQPQHF; CDR3 DNA: TGTGCCAGCAGCGCATTAAATCAGCCCCAGCATTTT
clone size: .; V gene: TRBV12-3/TRBV12-4; J gene: TRBJ1-1; D gene: .; CDR3 protein: CASSLEWGRNTEAFF; CDR3 DNA: TGTGCCAGCAGTTTGGAGTGGGGGCGGAACACTGAAGCTTTCTTT
clone size: few; V gene: TRBV20-1; J gene: TRBJ2-7; D gene: .; CDR3 protein: CSAREERQVTSYEQYF; CDR3 DNA: TGCAGTGCTAGAGAAGAGAGACAGGTGACGAGCTACGAGCAGTACTTC
clone size: .; V gene: TRBV29-1; J gene: TRBJ2-1; D gene: TRBD2; CDR3 protein: CSVETSTYNEQFF; CDR3 DNA: TGCAGCGTTGAGACTAGCACTTACAATGAGCAGTTCTTC
clone size: .; V gene: TRBV27; J gene: TRBJ2-5; D gene: TRBD2; CDR3 protein: CASSRLAGFQETQYF; CDR3 DNA: TGTGCCAGCAGCCGACTAGCGGGGTTCCAAGAGACCCAGTACTTC
clone size: .; V gene: TRBV6-2/TRBV6-3; J gene: TRBJ2-1; D gene: TRBD2; CDR3 protein: CASRLLGVAGSLGNEQFF; CDR3 DNA: TGTGCCAGCAGACTACTGGGGGTAGCGGGATCCTTGGGCAATGAGCAGTTCTTC
clone size: .; V gene: TRBV6-5; J gene: TRBJ1-1; D gene: .; CDR3 protein: CASSYFGGANTEAFF; CDR3 DNA: TGTGCCAGCAGTTACTTCGGAGGGGCGAACACTGAAGCTTTCTTT
clone size: few; V gene: TRBV30; J gene: TRBJ2-7; D gene: .; CDR3 protein: CAWSLIYEQYF; CDR3 DNA: TGTGCCTGGAGTCTGATCTACGAGCAGTACTTC
clone size: .; V gene: TRBV7-9; J gene: TRBJ2-7; D gene: TRBD1; CDR3 protein: CASSQLRGQSSYEQYF; CDR3 DNA: TGTGCCAGCAGCCAATTAAGGGGACAGAGCTCCTACGAGCAGTACTTC
clone size: few; V gene: TRBV3-1; J gene: TRBJ1-2; D gene: .; CDR3 protein: CASSQAPGRQNYGYTF; CDR3 DNA: TGTGCCAGCAGCCAGGCCCCCGGGCGACAGAACTATGGCTACACCTTC
clone size: many; V gene: TRBV7-3; J gene: TRBJ1-1; D gene: .; CDR3 protein: CASSLAPTGTEAFF; CDR3 DNA: TGTGCCAGCAGCTTAGCACCCACAGGAACTGAAGCTTTCTTT
clone size: few; V gene: TRBV7-8; J gene: TRBJ2-1; D gene: TRBD2; CDR3 protein: CASTWTSGKFSYNEQFF; CDR3 DNA: TGTGCCAGCACCTGGACTAGCGGGAAATTCTCCTACAATGAGCAGTTCTTC
clone size: .; V gene: TRBV9; J gene: TRBJ2-1; D gene: TRBD2; CDR3 protein: CASSVGRLAGEIYNEQFF; CDR3 DNA: TGTGCCAGCAGCGTAGGACGCCTAGCGGGGGAAATCTACAATGAGCAGTTCTTC
clone size: .; V gene: TRBV6-5; J gene: TRBJ1-2; D gene: .; CDR3 protein: CASSFREEDGYTF; CDR3 DNA: TGTGCCAGCAGTTTCAGGGAAGAGGATGGCTACACCTTC
clone size: .; V gene: TRBV12-3/TRBV12-4; J gene: TRBJ1-2; D gene: .; CDR3 protein: CATATGANYGYTF; CDR3 DNA: TGTGCCACCGCCACGGGTGCGAACTATGGCTACACCTTC
clone size: few; V gene: TRBV10-3; J gene: TRBJ2-1; D gene: .; CDR3 protein: CAISESIDEQFF; CDR3 DNA: TGTGCCATCAGTGAGTCGATAGATGAGCAGTTCTTC
clone size: .; V gene: TRBV7-6; J gene: TRBJ2-1; D gene: TRBD2; CDR3 protein: CASSLLAGGRDEQFF; CDR3 DNA: TGTGCCAGCAGCTTATTAGCGGGGGGCCGAGATGAGCAGTTCTTC
clone size: .; V gene: TRBV6-2/TRBV6-3; J gene: TRBJ2-7; D gene: .; CDR3 protein: CASGRSIHEQYF; CDR3 DNA: TGTGCCAGCGGAAGATCCATCCACGAGCAGTACTTC
clone size: .; V gene: TRBV7-6; J gene: TRBJ2-1; D gene: TRBD2; CDR3 protein: CASSLGPGGSYNEQFF; CDR3 DNA: TGTGCCAGCAGCTTAGGCCCGGGAGGGTCCTACAATGAGCAGTTCTTC
clone size: medium-sized; V gene: TRBV6-5; J gene: TRBJ2-5; D gene: .; CDR3 protein: CASSLAGEQETQYF; CDR3 DNA: TGTGCCAGCAGCCTTGCAGGGGAGCAAGAGACCCAGTACTTC
clone size: .; V gene: TRBV7-3; J gene: TRBJ2-1; D gene: .; CDR3 protein: CASSQATGHGEQFF; CDR3 DNA: TGTGCCAGCAGCCAAGCGACAGGCCACGGGGAGCAGTTCTTC
clone size: few; V gene: TRBV20-1; J gene: TRBJ2-3; D gene: TRBD2; CDR3 protein: CSAREGSGRNTDTQYF; CDR3 DNA: TGCAGTGCTAGAGAGGGTAGCGGGAGGAACACAGATACGCAGTATTTT
clone size: few; V gene: TRBV25-1; J gene: TRBJ1-2; D gene: .; CDR3 protein: CASSTGFLGYTF; CDR3 DNA: TGTGCCAGCAGTACAGGGTTTCTAGGCTACACCTTC
clone size: .; V gene: TRBV5-1; J gene: TRBJ1-1; D gene: .; CDR3 protein: CASSAGGTEAFF; CDR3 DNA: TGCGCCAGCAGCGCCGGGGGAACTGAAGCTTTCTTT
clone size: many; V gene: TRBV11-3; J gene: TRBJ2-7; D gene: TRBD1; CDR3 protein: CASSSSGTGSYEQYF; CDR3 DNA: TGTGCCAGCAGCTCTTCCGGGACAGGGTCATACGAGCAGTACTTC
clone size: few; V gene: TRBV5-1; J gene: TRBJ1-1; D gene: .; CDR3 protein: CASSYDGNTEAFF; CDR3 DNA: TGCGCCAGCAGCTACGACGGGAACACTGAAGCTTTCTTT
clone size: .; V gene: TRBV11-3; J gene: TRBJ2-1; D gene: TRBD2; CDR3 protein: CASSLILGLAGGLNYNEQFF; CDR3 DNA: TGTGCCAGCAGCTTAATATTGGGACTAGCGGGTGGGCTTAACTACAATGAGCAGTTCTTC
clone size: .; V gene: TRBV24-1; J gene: TRBJ1-4; D gene: TRBD1; CDR3 protein: CATSQGGRREKLFF; CDR3 DNA: TGTGCCACCAGTCAGGGGGGGCGTCGGGAAAAACTGTTTTTT
clone size: few; V gene: TRBV7-8; J gene: TRBJ2-3; D gene: TRBD1; CDR3 protein: CASSLESPGTGPPDTQYF; CDR3 DNA: TGTGCCAGCAGCTTAGAGTCCCCCGGGACAGGTCCCCCAGATACGCAGTATTTT
clone size: few; V gene: TRBV29-1; J gene: TRBJ1-1; D gene: .; CDR3 protein: CSVDGQSTEAFF; CDR3 DNA: TGCAGCGTCGATGGGCAGTCCACTGAAGCTTTCTTT
clone size: few; V gene: TRBV29-1; J gene: TRBJ2-1; D gene: TRBD1; CDR3 protein: CSGREGAHEQFF; CDR3 DNA: TGCAGCGGACGTGAGGGGGCACATGAGCAGTTCTTC
clone size: .; V gene: TRBV5-1; J gene: TRBJ2-1; D gene: TRBD2; CDR3 protein: CASSVAGAYNEQFF; CDR3 DNA: TGCGCCAGCAGCGTAGCGGGGGCCTACAATGAGCAGTTCTTC